This TCR beta chain was sequenced for a study of blood T cell repertoires in COVID-19. Study at large: Whether acute or convalescent, the COVID-19 samples came from the United States, Italy and Spain.

CDR1 and CDR2 from the germline V gene are LNHDA and SQIVND (reference sequence). The CDR3 spans 14 residues. V was shortened by 4 bases and J by 4 bases, with 11 bases between the two germline ends. Per the study methods: Scientists estimated how many nucleated cells there were by amplifying reference gene primers. The repertoire was sequenced with immunoSEQ multiplex PCR; TCRdb's copy has only in-frame clones and lacks some. V and J calls plus clone size are reproduced from that table; the DNA served to infer D and trimming. The table lists around 100,000 clones, over 80% of them singletons. The sequence was obtained from a man in his 70s with active or convalescent COVID-19. The material sequenced was peripheral blood. The V gene is TRBV19, the J gene TRBJ2-4, with D maybe TRBD1 (5 bases). This CDR3 is CASSTWTTKNIQYF. CDR3 nucleotide sequence: TGTGCCAGTAGTACATGGACAACTAAAAACATTCAGTACTTC.